A single sample is the source of the 27 T cell receptor beta chains below, sequenced in a study of T cells in localized non-small cell lung cancer (TCRdb year 2020). Library construction relied on the immunoSEQ multiplex PCR assay. What TCRdb holds here is the immuneACCESS table cut down to in-frame rearrangements. Part of the clones is not present; checked against another copy, under half of the missing clones reflect an unresolved V gene, and the others are unexplained. In this sample the table shows 40,000 to 60,000 clones, around 87% of which occur a single time. The ten largest clones add up to around 16% of the sample. The sample in question was PBMCs, obtained before any cancer treatment. Receptors were obtained from a female donor with stage II lung adenocarcinoma.

The chain couples TRBV18 to TRBJ2-5; D is ambiguous. Germline assignment: CDR1 KGHSH and CDR2 LQKENI. Trimming shortened V by 4 bases and J by 7 bases, and 13 bases separated the two germline ends. This CDR3 spans 13 amino acids. CDR3 sequence reads: CASSLDRGGTQYF. In DNA form, the CDR3 reads TGTGCCAGCTCACTGGACCGAGGCGGGACCCAGTACTTC.

This chain uses TRBV2 with TRBJ1-6; 10 bases match TRBD1. V shed 6 bases and J 1 base; nucleotides not matched to a gene: 18. The CDR3 runs 21 residues. Germline assignment: CDR1 SNHLY and CDR2 FYNNEI. The CDR3 sequence: CASRVFRGQGYRGSYNSPLHF. The CDR3, as DNA: TGTGCCAGCAGAGTCTTTAGGGGACAGGGGTATCGAGGGTCCTATAATTCACCCCTCCACTTT. The full variable domain, its missing parts supplied by reference TRBV2 and TRBJ1-6, is EPEVTQTPSHQVTQMGQEVILRCVPISNHLYFYWYRQILGQKVEFLVSFYNNEISEKSEIFDDQFSVERPDGSNFTLKIRSTKLEDSAMYFCASRVFRGQGYRGSYNSPLHFGNGTRLTVT.

This chain connects TRBV2 to TRBJ2-1; D ambiguous. Germline V CDR1 and CDR2: SNHLY, FYNNEI. The CDR3 loop spans 11 amino acids. The V end was cut by 8 bases, the J end by 4 bases, with 6 bases between. CDR3 sequence reads: CASGPYNEQFF. The CDR3 nucleotides are TGTGCCAGCGGACCTTACAATGAGCAGTTCTTC. Variable domain in full (rest from reference TRBV2 and TRBJ2-1): EPEVTQTPSHQVTQMGQEVILRCVPISNHLYFYWYRQILGQKVEFLVSFYNNEISEKSEIFDDQFSVERPDGSNFTLKIRSTKLEDSAMYFCASGPYNEQFFGPGTRLTVL.

V gene TRBV7-6 combines with J gene TRBJ1-1, with no clear D. V gave up 5 bases and J gave up 5 bases, with 12 bases separating them. There are 13 residues in the CDR3. Germline assignment: CDR1 SGHVS and CDR2 FNYEAQ. In nucleotides, the CDR3 is TGTGCCAGCAGCGGAGGCCCTCGGACTGAAGCTTTCTTT. Its protein is CASSGGPRTEAFF.

The V call is TRBV18, the J call TRBJ1-1; D not certain. CDR3 size: 14 residues. Germline CDR1 KGHSH, CDR2 LQKENI. The V and J ends lost 3 bases and 3 bases respectively, with 11 bases between them. CDR3 in amino acids: CASSPVGVDTEAFF. The CDR3 DNA is TGTGCCAGCTCACCCGTCGGGGTCGACACTGAAGCTTTCTTT.

The chain couples TRBV9 to TRBJ1-4, with 8 bases fitting TRBD1. Germline loops: CDR1 SGDLS, CDR2 YYNGEE. The CDR3 sequence is 17 residues long. The V and J ends lost 4 bases and 7 bases, in that order; junction bases with no gene match: 15. CDR3 coding DNA: TGTGCCAGCAGCCTGACACCCGGGACAGGAAAAGGTGAAAAACTGTTTTTT. Translation gives CASSLTPGTGKGEKLFF. The whole variable domain, remainder taken from reference TRBV9 and TRBJ1-4, is DSGVTQTPKHLITATGQRVTLRCSPRSGDLSVYWYQQSLDQGLQFLIQYYNGEERAKGNILERFSAQQFPDLHSELNLSSLELGDSALYFCASSLTPGTGKGEKLFFGSGTQLSVL.

This clone has more than one count but fewer than ten. The same CDR3 is also encoded by other DNA sequences in this sample. The rearrangement joins TRBV7-2 to TRBJ2-5; TRBD1 matches at 8 bases. The CDR3 covers 13 residues. V lost 3 bases and J lost 4; bases outside the gene matches: 1. Germline V gives CDR1 SGHTA, CDR2 FQGNSA. CDR3 protein: CASSFTGGETQYF. As DNA, the CDR3 is TGTGCCAGCAGCTTCACAGGGGGAGAGACCCAGTACTTC.

V is TRBV11-2 and J is TRBJ2-3; 8 positions agree with TRBD2. This CDR3 contains 15 residues. The junction had 4 bases not matched to a gene; V was cut back by 3 bases and J by 2 bases. CDR1 is SGHAT, CDR2 FQNNGV, per germline. This CDR3 is CASSFAGLDTDTQYF. The CDR3, as DNA: TGTGCCAGCAGCTTCGCGGGACTAGACACAGATACGCAGTATTTT. Using reference TRBV11-2 and TRBJ2-3 for the parts outside the CDR3, the full variable domain is EAGVAQSPRYKIIEKRQSVAFWCNPISGHATLYWYQQILGQGPKLLIQFQNNGVVDDSQLPKDRFSAERLKGVDSTLKIQPAKLEDSAVYLCASSFAGLDTDTQYFGPGTRLTVL.

J is TRBJ2-1 and V is TRBV2; tentatively, D is TRBD1 (6 bases). In germline, CDR1 is SNHLY, CDR2 FYNNEI. V was clipped by 6 bases and J by 7 bases, with 19 bases between them. The CDR3 covers 15 residues. The CDR3 DNA sequence: TGTGCCAGCAGCTTGGACAGCGGTATGGGAAATGAGCAGTTCTTC. Translated, it gives CASSLDSGMGNEQFF. The full variable domain, with the rest looked up from reference TRBV2 and TRBJ2-1, is EPEVTQTPSHQVTQMGQEVILRCVPISNHLYFYWYRQILGQKVEFLVSFYNNEISEKSEIFDDQFSVERPDGSNFTLKIRSTKLEDSAMYFCASSLDSGMGNEQFFGPGTRLTVL.

This rearrangement joins TRBV7-3 to TRBJ2-3; TRBD2 matches at 9 bases. V was pared by 5 bases and J by 3 bases, with 12 bases of the junction left unmatched. CDR3 length: 17 amino acids. Germline loops: CDR1 SGHTA, CDR2 FQGTGA. CDR3 coding DNA: TGTGCCAGCAGCCCCTCCGGGCTAGCGGGGTTAACAGATACGCAGTATTTT. It specifies CASSPSGLAGLTDTQYF. The variable domain in full, completed from reference TRBV7-3 and TRBJ2-3, reads GAGVSQTPSNKVTEKGKYVELRCDPISGHTALYWYRQSLGQGPEFLIYFQGTGAADDSGLPNDRFFAVRPEGSVSTLKIQRTERGDSAVYLCASSPSGLAGLTDTQYFGPGTRLTVL.

The chain uses TRBV19 and TRBJ2-1; TRBD2 matches 9 bases. CDR1 is LNHDA and CDR2 is SQIVND in the germline V gene (reference sequence). CDR3 length: 15 residues. Unmatched junction bases numbered 5, after V lost 3 bases and J lost 5 bases. The CDR3 DNA follows: TGTGCCAGTAGTATCAGGCGGGGGGGGAACAATGAGCAGTTCTTC. Translated: CASSIRRGGNNEQFF.

This chain uses TRBV27 with TRBJ2-7; 7 bases map to TRBD1. This CDR3 contains 13 residues. J gave up 4 bases and V 5 bases, and 5 bases lay outside the gene matches. Germline CDR1 is MNHEY and CDR2 is SMNVEV (reference sequence). The CDR3 DNA reads TGTGCCAGCAGTCTCGGGACAGCATACGAGCAGTACTTC. It encodes CASSLGTAYEQYF.

This clone was found a few times. The chain has TRBV7-9 and TRBJ1-5; D is uncertain. CDR1 is SEHNR and CDR2 is FQNEAQ in the germline V gene (reference sequence). Trimming removed 5 bases from V and 0 bases from J, with 17 bases in between. The CDR3 has 17 residues. In nucleotides, the CDR3 is TGTGCCAGCAGCCTAGGTGGGGTGGGGTATAGCAATCAGCCCCAGCATTTT. It encodes CASSLGGVGYSNQPQHF.

The V and J genes are TRBV6-1 and TRBJ1-1, with D possibly being TRBD1 (5 bases). V was shortened by 8 bases and J by 0 bases, with 16 bases between the two germline ends. Looked up from germline, CDR1 is MNHNS and CDR2 is SASEGT. The CDR3 is made up of 15 amino acids. The CDR3 spells CASEDSPDLNTEAFF. CDR3 DNA sequence: TGTGCCAGCGAAGACAGCCCCGACCTGAACACTGAAGCTTTCTTT.

This chain uses TRBV7-2 with TRBJ1-5; D perhaps matches TRBD1 (6 bases). Germline V gives CDR1 SGHTA, CDR2 FQGNSA. This CDR3 has 17 amino acids. Deletions cut 2 bases from V and 0 bases from J, with 14 bases between. The DNA of the CDR3 is TGTGCCAGCAGCTTATGGGGGCGGGGGGCTAGCAATCAGCCCCAGCATTTT. This codes for CASSLWGRGASNQPQHF.

The gene calls are TRBV6-5 and TRBJ1-1; TRBD1 is a possible D gene (5 bases). The V gene's germline CDR1 is MNHEY and CDR2 SVGAGI. V lost 4 bases to trimming and J lost 11 bases, with 11 bases between them. The CDR3 contains 11 residues. CDR3 sequence reads: CASSLGGEAFF. In DNA form, the CDR3 reads TGTGCCAGCAGTTTGGGGGGGGAGGCTTTCTTT.

The chain combines TRBV9 with TRBJ1-6; D not resolved. CDR3 length equals 15 residues. Between the trimmed V and J ends, which lost 3 bases and 6 bases, there was a span of 13 bases. The germline gives CDR1 SGDLS, CDR2 YYNGEE. Written as DNA, the CDR3 is TGTGCCAGCAGCGGCCCTTTGGACCCTAATTCACCCCTCCACTTT. Residues: CASSGPLDPNSPLHF.

This sequence joins TRBV27 and TRBJ2-1, with TRBD2 matching 7 bases. This CDR3 has 13 amino acids. CDR1 and CDR2 from the germline V gene are MNHEY and SMNVEV (reference sequence). V lost 4 bases to trimming and J lost 6 bases; unmatched junction nucleotides: 3. The CDR3 coding sequence is TGTGCCAGCAGTTGGGAGGGTAGCAATGAGCAGTTCTTC. Protein product: CASSWEGSNEQFF.

This rearrangement joins TRBV14 to TRBJ1-1; tentative D call: TRBD1 (5 bases). From germline, CDR1 is SGHDN and CDR2 FVKESK. V was shortened by 4 bases and J by 1 base, with 7 bases between the two germline ends. The CDR3 covers 13 residues. CDR3 nucleotides: TGTGCCAGCAGCCGGGGACGGAACACTGAAGCTTTCTTT. Its translation: CASSRGRNTEAFF.

V usage is TRBV9 and J usage is TRBJ1-6; D gene ambiguous. Trimming took 4 bases from V and 7 from J, leaving 12 bases between them. Germline V gene sequence: CDR1 SGDLS, CDR2 YYNGEE. The CDR3 loop spans 14 amino acids. CDR3 nucleotides: TGTGCCAGCAGCCCCCTACAGATAAATTCACCCCTCCACTTT. It yields the protein CASSPLQINSPLHF.

This clone was recorded once. The chain uses TRBV19 and TRBJ2-7; D remains ambiguous. The V end lost 8 bases, the J end lost 1 base, and 15 bases lay between the germline ends. Germline V lookup: CDR1 LNHDA, CDR2 SQIVND (reference sequence). The CDR3 has 14 residues. The CDR3 loop reads CASSRRGRSYEQYF. The CDR3 nucleotides read TGTGCCAGTTCGAGGCGTGGACGGTCCTACGAGCAGTACTTC.

The chain joins TRBV5-4 to TRBJ1-4, with 7 bases identical to TRBD1. CDR1 and CDR2 from the germline V gene are SGHNT and YYREEE (reference sequence). The junction had 13 bases not matched to a gene; V was cut back by 2 bases and J by 3 bases. The length of the CDR3 is 18 residues. The chain's CDR3 is CASSFFHRTGQANEKLFF. In nucleotides, the CDR3 is TGTGCCAGCAGCTTTTTCCACCGAACAGGACAGGCTAATGAAAAACTGTTTTTT.

The CDR3 DNA sequence: TGTGCCAGCAGCTTAAGAACGGGGGGGGGCACAGATACGCAGTATTTT. This codes for CASSLRTGGGTDTQYF. V usage is TRBV11-3 and J usage is TRBJ2-3; 8 bases agree with TRBD2. The CDR3 is made up of 16 amino acids. The germline CDR1 and CDR2 sequences are SGHNT and YENEEA. The trim removed 2 bases at V and 1 base at J, leaving 5 bases unmatched. The variable domain in full, with the rest retrieved from reference TRBV11-3 and TRBJ2-3, is EAGVVQSPRYKIIEKKQPVAFWCNPISGHNTLYWYLQNLGQGPELLIRYENEEAVDDSQLPKDRFSAERLKGVDSTLKIQPAELGDSAVYLCASSLRTGGGTDTQYFGPGTRLTVL.

The rearrangement links TRBV5-6 to TRBJ1-5; D might be TRBD1 (6 bases). The V and J ends lost 2 bases and 5 bases respectively, with 14 bases between them. Germline V gene lookup returns CDR1 SGHDT and CDR2 YYEEEE. The CDR3 runs to 15 residues. Here the CDR3 DNA reads TGTGCCAGCAGCTTCGGGACACGGTATGATCAGCCCCAGCATTTT. Translation gives CASSFGTRYDQPQHF.

The rearrangement uses TRBV5-6 and TRBJ1-2; possible D gene TRBD1, 5 bases. CDR3 size: 14 residues. In germline, CDR1 is SGHDT, CDR2 YYEEEE. V was clipped by 3 bases and J by 8 bases, with 17 bases between them. The CDR3 protein is CASSSDTGYFGYTF. DNA of the CDR3: TGTGCCAGCAGCTCGGACACAGGTTACTTCGGCTACACCTTC.

This clone showed up just a few times. This chain joins TRBV19 and TRBJ1-5, with 9 positions matching TRBD1. This CDR3 has 16 residues. V dropped 9 bases and J dropped 0; count of bases not matched to a gene: 9. CDR1 LNHDA and CDR2 SQIVND come from the germline V gene (reference sequence). The CDR3 nucleotides are TGTGCCAGCGGACAGGGGTACATTTATAGCAATCAGCCCCAGCATTTT. Protein: CASGQGYIYSNQPQHF.

The chain combines TRBV6-6 with TRBJ2-5; tentatively, D is TRBD2 (7 bases). The CDR3 is 15 amino acids. V was shortened by 2 bases and J by 5 bases, with 15 bases between the two germline ends. The germline V gene encodes CDR1 MNHNY and CDR2 SVGAGI (reference sequence). CDR3 DNA sequence: TGTGCCAGCAGTTACAGAGGGGGGGCCCGGGAGACCCAGTACTTC. Residues: CASSYRGGARETQYF.